Listed here is a single T cell receptor (beta chain). Antigen: not known. These data belong to a study of post-analysis software for immune sequencing data. Findings and caveats of the study: In multiple sclerosis, normalized Chao1 diversity was significantly below that of controls. Four or five TRBV segments (TRBV5-6, TRBV5-1 and TRBV20-1 among them) occurred more frequently in patients than in controls.

Libraries were made from TCR beta cDNA, and they carried unique molecular identifiers. A population of about 1 to 11 million T cells gave rise to 450,000 to 500,000 cDNA molecules. TCRdb re-analysed the PCR reads in MiXCR, keeping a single row per CDR3 protein. The sample holds about 820,000 distinct CDR3 sequences; roughly 58% are singletons and the top ten take around 4.5%. Germline V gene sequence: CDR1 SQVTM, CDR2 ANQGSEA. The germline V and J ends were trimmed by 4 bases and 4 bases, with 8 bases remaining between them. The CDR3 extends over 12 amino acids. The chain couples TRBV29-1 to TRBJ2-1; weak D call: TRBD1 (6 bases). This sequence originates from a girl between 10 and 17 years old with multiple sclerosis. Sequencing was done on a sample of blood. CDR3 DNA: TGCAGCGTTGCCAGGGGTTACAATGAGCAGTTCTTC. This encodes CSVARGYNEQFF.